These 17 T cell receptor beta chains came from one sample sequenced in a study of blood T cell repertoires in COVID-19. The data were produced by immunoSEQ multiplex PCR, yet TCRdb's version contains in-frame clones alone and is incomplete. The data contain hundreds of thousands of clones, around 87% of them singletons. The sequenced sample consisted of peripheral blood. These receptors were collected from a woman aged 25 to 39 who had recovered from COVID-19.

This rearrangement joins TRBV2 to TRBJ2-3, with D possibly TRBD2 on 6 matching bases. The CDR3 has 14 residues. V was clipped by 2 bases and J by 6 bases, with 12 bases between them. The germline V gene has CDR1 SNHLY and CDR2 FYNNEI. In DNA, the CDR3 is TGTGCCAGCAGTGAACGGCGGGGAGCGGATACGCAGTATTTT. Its translation is CASSERRGADTQYF.

V is TRBV5-1 and J is TRBJ2-1; the D gene is possibly TRBD2 (6 bases). The CDR3 contains 15 residues. Per the germline V gene, CDR1 is SGHRS and CDR2 is YFSETQ. The V end lost 7 bases, the J end lost 10 bases, and 24 bases lay between the germline ends. CDR3 loop: CASGGGTGETGEQFF. The CDR3 coding sequence is TGCGCCAGCGGTGGGGGGACCGGGGAGACGGGAGAGCAGTTCTTC.

The V and J genes are TRBV27 and TRBJ1-2; 8 nucleotides agree with TRBD1. CDR1 and CDR2 (germline): MNHEY, SMNVEV (reference sequence). J gave up 2 bases and V 0 bases, and 17 bases lay outside the gene matches. The CDR3 length is 20 residues. The CDR3 bases are TGTGCCAGCAGTTTATCGTCCTTTAGCGTCGTGACAGGGGACAACTATGGCTACACCTTC. This translates into CASSLSSFSVVTGDNYGYTF.

The gene calls are TRBV7-6 and TRBJ2-1; 11 bases map to TRBD2. Germline V gives CDR1 SGHVS, CDR2 FNYEAQ. The trim removed 1 base at V and 10 bases at J, leaving 6 bases unmatched. The CDR3 covers 15 residues. CDR3 sequence: CASSLEPSGRLEQFF. The CDR3 nucleotides read TGTGCCAGCAGCTTAGAGCCTAGCGGGAGGCTCGAGCAGTTCTTC. The full variable domain, completed using reference TRBV7-6 and TRBJ2-1, is GAGVSQSPRYKVTKRGQDVALRCDPISGHVSLYWYRQALGQGPEFLTYFNYEAQQDKSGLPNDRFSAERPEGSISTLTIQRTEQRDSAMYRCASSLEPSGRLEQFFGPGTRLTVL.

The chain has TRBV6-5 and TRBJ2-1; D might be TRBD2 (7 bases). V was trimmed by 0 bases and J by 3 bases, leaving 12 bases between them. Germline CDR1 and CDR2: MNHEY and SVGAGI. The CDR3 contains 16 residues. CDR3 amino acids: CASSYSSGTNYNEQFF. Here the CDR3 DNA reads TGTGCCAGCAGTTACTCAAGCGGGACAAACTACAATGAGCAGTTCTTC.

The V call is TRBV19, the J call TRBJ2-3, with D maybe TRBD2 (7 bases). CDR1 and CDR2 from the germline V gene are LNHDA and SQIVND (reference sequence). CDR3 length: 15 residues. Trimming pared 2 bases from V and 4 bases from J, leaving 13 bases between. The CDR3 loop is CASSIWGGPADTQYF. The CDR3 region has the DNA TGTGCCAGTAGTATATGGGGGGGGCCGGCAGATACGCAGTATTTT.

This clone came up a few times. The V and J genes are TRBV13 and TRBJ1-5; 9 bases agree with TRBD1. Germline assignment: CDR1 PRHDT and CDR2 FYEKMQ (reference sequence). The V segment lost 3 bases and the J segment 5 bases; nucleotides outside the gene matches: 8. CDR3 size: 16 residues. CDR3 coding DNA: TGTGCCAGCAGCTTTTCGGGACAGGGAAGGGATCAGCCCCAGCATTTT. It encodes CASSFSGQGRDQPQHF.

This clone was observed once. The chain couples TRBV6-2 or TRBV6-3 to TRBJ2-1; 7 nucleotides match TRBD2. Germline V gene data show CDR1 as MNHEY and CDR2 as SVGEGT. The CDR3 runs 16 residues. Trimming took 2 bases from V and 2 from J; bases not matched to a gene: 6. As DNA, the CDR3 is TGTGCCAGCAGTTACCTACTAGCGAAAGCCTACAATGAGCAGTTCTTC. Translation: CASSYLLAKAYNEQFF.

This clone was observed a handful of times. The CDR3 is CASSRASVARKFF. CDR3 DNA sequence: TGTGCCAGCAGCAGAGCTAGCGTGGCTAGGAAGTTCTTC. The genes are TRBV7-2 and TRBJ2-1; a weak D match, TRBD2 (6 bases). Germline CDR1 and CDR2: SGHTA and FQGNSA. V was shortened by 5 bases and J by 14 bases, with 19 bases between the two germline ends. This CDR3 spans 13 amino acids. Drawing the rest from reference TRBV7-2 and TRBJ2-1, the complete variable domain is GAGVSQSPSNKVTEKGKDVELRCDPISGHTALYWYRQSLGQGLEFLIYFQGNSAPDKSGLPSDRFSAERTGGSVSTLTIQRTQQEDSAVYLCASSRASVARKFFGPGTRLTVL.

Comment on this clone: One end of the junction fails to match germline, which may point to a read error. The genes are TRBV7-7 and TRBJ1-3; no reliable D call. CDR1 and CDR2 (germline): SSHAT, FNYEAQ (reference sequence). This CDR3 is 13 amino acids long. CDR3 residues: CASSPSSGNTIYF. The CDR3 nucleotides are TGTGCTAGCAGCCCTAGCTCTGGAAACACCATATATTTT.

CDR3 amino acids: CASARGQINQPQHF. CDR3 in DNA: TGTGCCAGCGCGCGGGGACAGATAAATCAGCCCCAGCATTTT. The chain carries TRBV6-6 and TRBJ1-5; the match to TRBD1 covers 7 bases. There are 14 residues in the CDR3. V was clipped by 8 bases and J by 4 bases; unmatched bases: 8. CDR1 MNHNY and CDR2 SVGAGI come from the germline V gene (reference sequence).

The rearrangement joins TRBV3-1 (or the pseudogene TRBV3-2) to TRBJ1-4; D perhaps matches TRBD1 (5 bases). V shed 4 bases and J shed 10 bases, with 13 bases lying between them. Germline CDR1 reads LGHDT; CDR2 reads YNNKEL (reference sequence). The CDR3 has 13 residues. The CDR3 DNA reads TGTGCCAGCAGCCCCCAGGGTTGGGGAAAACTGTTTTTT. Protein product: CASSPQGWGKLFF.

The chain has TRBV18 and TRBJ1-1; no reliable D call. Germline V gene lookup returns CDR1 KGHSH and CDR2 LQKENI. Trimming shortened V by 6 bases and J by 0 bases, and 17 bases separated the two germline ends. This CDR3 is built from 16 residues. The CDR3, as DNA: TGTGCCAGCTCCAGCGAAGCAACCTTAATGAACACTGAAGCTTTCTTT. It specifies CASSSEATLMNTEAFF.

The rearrangement joins TRBV7-6 to TRBJ2-1; 12 positions agree with TRBD2. Germline CDR1 reads SGHVS; CDR2 reads FNYEAQ. V lost 5 bases, J lost 6 bases, and 11 bases stayed unmatched. This CDR3 region has 17 residues. CDR3 protein: CASSLNRLAGGPNEQFF. The CDR3 DNA reads TGTGCCAGCAGCCTCAACCGTCTAGCGGGAGGGCCCAATGAGCAGTTCTTC.

This clone showed up just once. The V gene is TRBV7-3, the J gene TRBJ2-2; a possible D gene is TRBD1 (6 bases). Trimming shortened V by 5 bases and J by 0 bases, and 10 bases separated the two germline ends. From germline, CDR1 is SGHTA and CDR2 FQGTGA. The CDR3 spans 15 residues. The CDR3 loop reads CASSPQGANTGELFF. The CDR3 region has the DNA TGTGCCAGCAGCCCACAGGGAGCGAACACCGGGGAGCTGTTTTTT.

V gene TRBV5-6 combines with J gene TRBJ2-1; tentative D call: TRBD1 (5 bases). Trimming left V 4 bases short and J 2 bases short, with 13 bases between. Per the germline V gene, CDR1 is SGHDT and CDR2 is YYEEEE. The CDR3 sequence is 15 residues long. CDR3 residues: CASSRWTTPYNEQFF. CDR3 DNA: TGTGCCAGCAGCCGTTGGACAACGCCCTACAATGAGCAGTTCTTC.

The chain links TRBV7-6 to TRBJ2-2, with 8 positions matching TRBD1. The CDR3 covers 15 residues. Germline loops: CDR1 SGHVS, CDR2 FNYEAQ. With 7 bases clipped from V and 1 base from J, the junction kept 5 bases outside the gene matches. The CDR3 loop is CASTVTGGNTGELFF. The CDR3 DNA sequence: TGTGCCAGCACCGTTACAGGGGGGAACACCGGGGAGCTGTTTTTT. Filled out from reference TRBV7-6 and TRBJ2-2, the complete variable domain reads GAGVSQSPRYKVTKRGQDVALRCDPISGHVSLYWYRQALGQGPEFLTYFNYEAQQDKSGLPNDRFSAERPEGSISTLTIQRTEQRDSAMYRCASTVTGGNTGELFFGEGSRLTVL.